Only one count was recorded for the clone carrying this TCR beta chain. This entry belongs to a study of blood T cell repertoires in COVID-19. Study in general: There were acute and convalescent COVID-19 samples, and they came from the United States, Italy and Spain. The cDNA or gDNA used as material had been derived from T cells, B-cell-depleted T cells, or PBMCs.

In the authors' methods: Scientists estimated how many nucleated cells there were by amplifying reference gene primers. Produced via immunoSEQ multiplex PCR; TCRdb's table is partial and in-frame only. Clone size and the V and J calls come from that table; the DNA yielded D and trimming. The table lists about 76,000 clones, more than 90% of them singletons, with over 8% in the top ten. The germline V and J ends were trimmed by 2 bases and 6 bases, with 6 bases remaining between them. Germline CDR1 reads SGHTS; CDR2 reads YDEGEE. This CDR3 has 12 amino acids. This clonotype was obtained from a human donor in a cohort sampled during active COVID-19. This chain connects TRBV5-8 to TRBJ1-5; D unclear. The sequenced sample consisted of peripheral blood. The DNA for the CDR3 is TGTGCCAGCAGCTTCAGAGGTCAGCCCCAGCATTTT. It translates to CASSFRGQPQHF.